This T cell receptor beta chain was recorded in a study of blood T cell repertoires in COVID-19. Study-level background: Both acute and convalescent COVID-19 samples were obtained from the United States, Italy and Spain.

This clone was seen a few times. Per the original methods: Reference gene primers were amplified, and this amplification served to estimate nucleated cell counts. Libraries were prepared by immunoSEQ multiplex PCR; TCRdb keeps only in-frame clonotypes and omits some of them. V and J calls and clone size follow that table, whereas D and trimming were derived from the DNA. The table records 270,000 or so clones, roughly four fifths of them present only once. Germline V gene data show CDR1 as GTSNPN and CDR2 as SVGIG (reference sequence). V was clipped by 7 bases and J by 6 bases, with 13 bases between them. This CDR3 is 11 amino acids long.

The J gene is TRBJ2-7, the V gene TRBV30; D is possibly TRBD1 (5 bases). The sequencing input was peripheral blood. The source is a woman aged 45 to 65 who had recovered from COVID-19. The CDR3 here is CASSRRGEQYF. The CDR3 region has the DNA TGTGCCTCCTCTCGTAGGGGCGAGCAGTACTTC.